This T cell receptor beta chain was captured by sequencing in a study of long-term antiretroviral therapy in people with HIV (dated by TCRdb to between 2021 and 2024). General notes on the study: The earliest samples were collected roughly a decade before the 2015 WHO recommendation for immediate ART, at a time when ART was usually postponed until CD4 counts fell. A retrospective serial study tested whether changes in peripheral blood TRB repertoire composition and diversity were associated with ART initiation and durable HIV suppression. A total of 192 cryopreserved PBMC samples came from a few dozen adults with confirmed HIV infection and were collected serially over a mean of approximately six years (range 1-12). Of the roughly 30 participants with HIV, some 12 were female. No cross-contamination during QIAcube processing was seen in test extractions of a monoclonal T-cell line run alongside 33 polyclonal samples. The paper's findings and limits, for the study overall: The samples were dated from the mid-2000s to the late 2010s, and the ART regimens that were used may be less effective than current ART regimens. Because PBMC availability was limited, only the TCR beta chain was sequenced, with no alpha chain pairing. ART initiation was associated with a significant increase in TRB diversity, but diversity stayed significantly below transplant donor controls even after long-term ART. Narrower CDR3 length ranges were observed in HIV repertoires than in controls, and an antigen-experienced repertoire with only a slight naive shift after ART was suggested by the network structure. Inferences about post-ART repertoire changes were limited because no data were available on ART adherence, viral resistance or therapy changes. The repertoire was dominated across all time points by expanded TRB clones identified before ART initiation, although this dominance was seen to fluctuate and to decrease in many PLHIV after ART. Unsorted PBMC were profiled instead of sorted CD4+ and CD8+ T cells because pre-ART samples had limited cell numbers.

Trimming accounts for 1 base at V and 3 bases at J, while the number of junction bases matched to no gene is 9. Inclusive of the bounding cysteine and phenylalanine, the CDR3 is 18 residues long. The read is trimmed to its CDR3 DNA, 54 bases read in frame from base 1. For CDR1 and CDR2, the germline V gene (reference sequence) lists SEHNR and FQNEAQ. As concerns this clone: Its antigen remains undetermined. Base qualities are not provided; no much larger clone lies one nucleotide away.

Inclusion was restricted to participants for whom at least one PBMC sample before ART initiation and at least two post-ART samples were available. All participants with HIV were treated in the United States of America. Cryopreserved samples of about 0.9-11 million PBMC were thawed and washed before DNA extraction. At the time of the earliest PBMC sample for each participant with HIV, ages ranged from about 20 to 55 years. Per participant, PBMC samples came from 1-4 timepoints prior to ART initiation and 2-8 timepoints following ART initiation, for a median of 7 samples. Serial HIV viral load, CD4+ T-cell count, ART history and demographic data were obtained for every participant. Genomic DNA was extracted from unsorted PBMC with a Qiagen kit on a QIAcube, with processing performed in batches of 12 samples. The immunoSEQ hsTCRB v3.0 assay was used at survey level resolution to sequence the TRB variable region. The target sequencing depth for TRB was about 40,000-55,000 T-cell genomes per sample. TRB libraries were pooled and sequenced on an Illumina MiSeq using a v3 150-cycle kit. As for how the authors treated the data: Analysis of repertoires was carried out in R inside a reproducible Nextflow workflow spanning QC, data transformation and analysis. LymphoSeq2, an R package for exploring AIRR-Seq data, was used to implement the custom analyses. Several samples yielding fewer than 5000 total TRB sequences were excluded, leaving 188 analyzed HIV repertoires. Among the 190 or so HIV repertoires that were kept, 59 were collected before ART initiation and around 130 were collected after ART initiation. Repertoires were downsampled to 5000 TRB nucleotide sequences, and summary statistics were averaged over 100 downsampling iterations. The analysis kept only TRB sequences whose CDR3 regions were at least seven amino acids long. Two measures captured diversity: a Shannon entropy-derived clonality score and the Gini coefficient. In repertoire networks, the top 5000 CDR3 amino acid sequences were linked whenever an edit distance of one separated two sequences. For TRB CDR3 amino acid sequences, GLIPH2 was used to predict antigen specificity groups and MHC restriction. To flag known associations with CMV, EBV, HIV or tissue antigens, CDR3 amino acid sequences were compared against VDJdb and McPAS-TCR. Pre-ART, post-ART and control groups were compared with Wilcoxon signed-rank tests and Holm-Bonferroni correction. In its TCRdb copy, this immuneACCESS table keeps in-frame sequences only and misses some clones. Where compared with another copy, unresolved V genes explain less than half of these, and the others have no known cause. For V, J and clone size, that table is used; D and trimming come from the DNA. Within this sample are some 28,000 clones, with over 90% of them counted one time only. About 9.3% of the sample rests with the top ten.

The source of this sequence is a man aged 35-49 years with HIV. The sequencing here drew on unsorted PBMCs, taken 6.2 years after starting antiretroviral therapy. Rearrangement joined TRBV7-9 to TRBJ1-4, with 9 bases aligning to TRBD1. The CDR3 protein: CASSLGATRQGANEKLFF. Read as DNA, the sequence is TGTGCCAGCAGCTTAGGAGCCACGAGACAGGGGGCTAATGAAAAACTGTTTTTT.